What follows describes a single TCR beta chain. This sample was included in a study of CD8 T cells in Susac syndrome. Random-hexamer reverse transcription was applied to roughly 0.45 to 1 ug RNA. TCRdb passed the immunoSEQ multiplex PCR reads through MiXCR, listing each CDR3 protein once. The repertoire holds over 100,000 distinct CDR3 sequences, with about 90% as singletons. CDR1 is SGHVS, CDR2 FQNEAQ, per germline. The CDR3 consists of 15 residues. Between the trimmed V and J ends, which lost 1 base and 0 bases, there was a span of 7 bases. The sequencing input was CD4+ T cells from PBMCs. The V gene is TRBV7-8, the J gene TRBJ1-5; D remains ambiguous. The clonotype comes from a human donor in good health. The CDR3 spells CASSLESSSNQPQHF. CDR3 nucleotides: TGTGCCAGCAGCTTAGAGAGCAGTAGCAATCAGCCCCAGCATTTT.